Listed below are T cell receptor beta chains from one sample, sequenced in a study of blood T cell repertoires in COVID-19. Only in-frame clones appear in the TCRdb table, and some are missing; sequencing was by immunoSEQ multiplex PCR. Seen here are about 260,000 clones, 70% to 90% observed once, and the top ten hold approximately 0.7%. Source material: peripheral blood. These receptors all come from a human donor in a cohort sampled during active COVID-19. CDR3s include the opening cysteine and the closing phenylalanine or tryptophan. D genes are given only for firm matches. Size values are once, few and many counts, or a class for expanded clones, and some rows have none.

d_call,v_call,cdr3_length,clone_size,j_call,cdr3_nt,cdr3_aa
TRBD1,TRBV19,14,.,TRBJ1-2,TGTGCCAGTAGTATAGTAGGACAGGGCTATGGCTACACCTTC,CASSIVGQGYGYTF
TRBD2,TRBV4-3,13,.,TRBJ2-7,TGCGCCAGCAGCCATGGGACTACCTACGAGCAGTACTTC,CASSHGTTYEQYF
TRBD2,TRBV9,16,.,TRBJ2-3,TGTGCCAGCAGCGTAGCGGGGGGGGCCGACACAGATACGCAGTATTTT,CASSVAGGADTDTQYF
TRBD2,TRBV25-1,16,.,TRBJ2-5,TGTGCCAGCAGGGGGGGTCTAGCGGGGGACCAAGAGACCCAGTACTTC,CASRGGLAGDQETQYF
TRBD2,TRBV7-2,15,.,TRBJ2-7,TGTGCCAGCAGCTCCGGACTAGCGGTGGCTTACGAGCAGTACTTC,CASSSGLAVAYEQYF
TRBD2,TRBV19,18,.,TRBJ2-7,TGTGCCAGTAGTATAGATCGTATAGCGGGACTGAGCTCCTACGAGCAGTACTTC,CASSIDRIAGLSSYEQYF
.,TRBV4-3,18,once,TRBJ2-3,TGCGCCAGCAGCCAAGGGTATCTAAGCGATGGCGGCACAGATACGCAGTATTTT,CASSQGYLSDGGTDTQYF
TRBD1,TRBV11-2,18,.,TRBJ1-2,TGTGCCAGCAGCGTTCAGGGGACAGATGGAGGAAGAGTCTATGGCTACACCTTC,CASSVQGTDGGRVYGYTF
TRBD2,TRBV5-6,15,.,TRBJ2-3,TGTGCCAGCAGCTTGCAAGCGGGGAGCACAGATACGCAGTATTTT,CASSLQAGSTDTQYF
.,TRBV7-9,13,few,TRBJ2-5,TGTGCCAGCAGAAGGACTGTACAAGAGACCCAGTACTTC,CASRRTVQETQYF
TRBD1,TRBV10-3,15,.,TRBJ2-7,TGTGCCATCAGTGAGTCTAAAGGACAGGCGGGCGAGCAGTACTTC,CAISESKGQAGEQYF
TRBD1,TRBV2,15,.,TRBJ2-5,TGTGCCAGCACCACACACCAGACAGGGGGAGAGACCCAGTACTTC,CASTTHQTGGETQYF
.,TRBV4-3,16,.,TRBJ2-1,TGCGCCAGCAGCCAAGACTCCGACAGCTCCTACAATGAGCAGTTCTTC,CASSQDSDSSYNEQFF
.,TRBV7-9,13,.,TRBJ1-2,TGTGCCAGCAGTTCCGGGGTTAACTATGGCTACACCTTC,CASSSGVNYGYTF
TRBD2,TRBV4-3,16,.,TRBJ2-1,TGCGCCAGCAGCCAAGATAACGGGAGGGCCTACAATGAGCAGTTCTTC,CASSQDNGRAYNEQFF
.,TRBV18,13,.,TRBJ2-7,TGTGCCAGCTCCCCCATGACAGACTACGAGCAGTACTTC,CASSPMTDYEQYF
TRBD1,TRBV12-3/TRBV12-4,13,.,TRBJ1-2,TGTGCCACTACCGGGACAGACCTATATGGCTACACCTTC,CATTGTDLYGYTF
TRBD2,TRBV27,15,.,TRBJ2-2,TGTGCCAGCAGTGGGACTAGCGGTAACACCGGGGAGCTGTTTTTT,CASSGTSGNTGELFF
TRBD1,TRBV19,17,.,TRBJ1-2,TGTGCCAGTAGTATCGGACAGGGGAAAGGGAGAGACTATGGCTACACCTTC,CASSIGQGKGRDYGYTF
TRBD2,TRBV27,14,.,TRBJ2-7,TGTGCCAGCTCCTTAGCGGAGGGGAGGGACGAGCAGTACTTC,CASSLAEGRDEQYF
TRBD1,TRBV5-4,14,.,TRBJ1-2,TGTGCCAGCAGCTTAAAGGCAGGGGGCTATGGCTACACCTTC,CASSLKAGGYGYTF
.,TRBV27,11,few,TRBJ2-7,TGTGCCAGCAGTTCAATCTACGAGCAGTACTTC,CASSSIYEQYF
TRBD2,TRBV5-1,14,.,TRBJ2-7,TGCGCCAGCAGCTTGGGGACTAGCGGCTACGAGCAGTACTTC,CASSLGTSGYEQYF
.,TRBV5-6,14,.,TRBJ2-7,TGTGCCAGCAGCTTGGTCACAGCCCCGTACGAGCAGTACTTC,CASSLVTAPYEQYF
.,TRBV7-8,13,.,TRBJ2-7,TGTGCCAGCAGCCGTACCGAGGGCTACGAGCAGTACTTC,CASSRTEGYEQYF
.,TRBV30,13,once,TRBJ1-2,TGTGCCTGGTTGGGGCGAGCTAACTATGGCTACACCTTC,CAWLGRANYGYTF
TRBD2,TRBV2,13,.,TRBJ2-5,TGTGCCAGCAGCAGACTAGCCGCGGAGACCCAGTACTTC,CASSRLAAETQYF
.,TRBV19,15,few,TRBJ2-4,TGTGCCAGTATTGACAGTCGGCTAGCCAAAAACATTCAGTACTTC,CASIDSRLAKNIQYF
.,TRBV3-1/TRBV3-2,19,.,TRBJ2-7,TGTGCCAGCAGCCAAGATTACGCTACCTCAGGTTGGGTCTCCTACGAGCAGTACTTC,CASSQDYATSGWVSYEQYF